This T cell receptor beta chain comes out of a study of blood T cell repertoires in COVID-19. The wider study: Acute-phase and convalescent COVID-19 samples originated in the United States, Italy and Spain.

Per the study methods: Nucleated cell counts were estimated from reference gene primer amplification. TCRdb's table, derived via immunoSEQ multiplex PCR, lists solely in-frame clones and lacks some. For V, J and clone size, that table is used; D and trimming come from the DNA. Altogether approximately 110,000 clones are present, roughly 80% being singletons, with the ten largest covering about 20%. The CDR3 is 16 residues long. CDR1 LNHNV and CDR2 YYDKDF come from the germline V gene (reference sequence). V gave up 0 bases and J gave up 7 bases, with 15 bases separating them. The sequenced sample consisted of peripheral blood. The sequence derives from a man in his 70s with active or convalescent COVID-19. V is TRBV15 and J is TRBJ1-4; a possible D gene is TRBD1 (5 bases). The CDR3 nucleotides read TGTGCCACCAGCAGAGATTTCGGGGGTTTGGGTGAAAAACTGTTTTTT. Translated, it gives CATSRDFGGLGEKLFF.